Listed below are T cell receptor beta chains from one sample, sequenced in a study of T cell responses to AZD1222 COVID-19 vaccine. TCRdb's table, derived via immunoSEQ multiplex PCR, lists solely in-frame clones and lacks some. Of approximately 260,000 clones listed, approximately 93% are singletons. The specimen was peripheral blood, collected on day 0 of AZD1222 vaccination. The receptors derive from an adult in good health. Each CDR3 is given with its conserved first and last residue. The order of the fields is V gene, D gene, J gene, clone size, CDR3 protein, CDR3 DNA. A D gene is named only where the DNA matches it firmly. Size is omitted from some rows. Given values are once, few, many or a class for expanded clones.

V gene: TRBV7-2; D gene: TRBD2; J gene: TRBJ2-3; clone size: few; CDR3 protein: CASSPSAGAGTDTQYF; CDR3 DNA: TGTGCCAGCAGCCCCTCAGCGGGAGCGGGCACAGATACGCAGTATTTT
V gene: TRBV2; D gene: -; J gene: TRBJ2-7; clone size: -; CDR3 protein: CASSVKGEIQYF; CDR3 DNA: TGTGCCAGCAGTGTTAAAGGGGAGATACAGTACTTC
V gene: TRBV28; D gene: -; J gene: TRBJ1-2; clone size: -; CDR3 protein: CASSLPQGGGTNYGYTF; CDR3 DNA: TGTGCCAGCAGTTTGCCTCAGGGCGGGGGTACTAACTATGGCTACACCTTC
V gene: TRBV18; D gene: -; J gene: TRBJ1-6; clone size: -; CDR3 protein: CASSPSIKWGRDSPLHF; CDR3 DNA: TGTGCCAGCTCACCGAGTATAAAATGGGGACGTGATTCACCCCTCCACTTT
V gene: TRBV2; D gene: -; J gene: TRBJ2-5; clone size: -; CDR3 protein: CASKSLFRGETQYF; CDR3 DNA: TGTGCCAGCAAATCCTTGTTTAGGGGGGAGACCCAGTACTTC
V gene: TRBV4-3; D gene: -; J gene: TRBJ1-4; clone size: -; CDR3 protein: CASSPTTGVGEKLFF; CDR3 DNA: TGCGCCAGCAGCCCGACGACGGGGGTGGGTGAAAAACTGTTTTTT
V gene: TRBV28; D gene: -; J gene: TRBJ2-7; clone size: -; CDR3 protein: CASSSPRDTSSYEQYF; CDR3 DNA: TGTGCCAGCAGTTCCCCCCGGGACACTAGCTCCTACGAGCAGTACTTC
V gene: TRBV28; D gene: -; J gene: TRBJ1-3; clone size: -; CDR3 protein: CASSQQGVSGNTIYF; CDR3 DNA: TGTGCCAGCAGTCAACAGGGAGTATCTGGAAACACCATATATTTT
V gene: TRBV3-1/TRBV3-2; D gene: -; J gene: TRBJ1-2; clone size: -; CDR3 protein: CASSHGYTF; CDR3 DNA: TGTGCCAGCAGCCATGGCTACACCTTC
V gene: TRBV28; D gene: TRBD1; J gene: TRBJ2-1; clone size: -; CDR3 protein: CASSPDRGVYNEQFF; CDR3 DNA: TGTGCCAGCAGCCCGGACAGGGGGGTCTACAATGAGCAGTTCTTC
V gene: TRBV29-1; D gene: -; J gene: TRBJ1-1; clone size: -; CDR3 protein: CSVGTGRRTEAFF; CDR3 DNA: TGCAGCGTTGGCACGGGCAGGCGGACTGAAGCTTTCTTT
V gene: TRBV25-1; D gene: -; J gene: TRBJ2-7; clone size: -; CDR3 protein: CASRSRTVSYEQYF; CDR3 DNA: TGTGCCAGCCGGTCCCGGACAGTCTCCTACGAGCAGTACTTC
V gene: TRBV19; D gene: -; J gene: TRBJ1-2; clone size: -; CDR3 protein: CASSIDTIYGYTF; CDR3 DNA: TGTGCCAGTAGTATAGACACGATCTATGGCTACACCTTC
V gene: TRBV28; D gene: TRBD1; J gene: TRBJ2-2; clone size: -; CDR3 protein: CASSGQGETGELFF; CDR3 DNA: TGTGCCAGCAGTGGACAGGGGGAAACCGGGGAGCTGTTTTTT
V gene: TRBV6-6; D gene: TRBD2; J gene: TRBJ2-7; clone size: -; CDR3 protein: CASQREVGYEQYF; CDR3 DNA: TGTGCCAGCCAGCGGGAGGTTGGCTACGAGCAGTACTTC
V gene: TRBV6-5; D gene: -; J gene: TRBJ1-5; clone size: -; CDR3 protein: CASSRDSNQPQHF; CDR3 DNA: TGTGCCAGCAGTAGAGATAGCAATCAGCCCCAGCATTTT
V gene: TRBV10-3; D gene: -; J gene: TRBJ1-2; clone size: -; CDR3 protein: CAISDLGKNYGYTF; CDR3 DNA: TGTGCCATCAGTGACTTGGGGAAAAACTATGGCTACACCTTC
V gene: TRBV5-4; D gene: TRBD1; J gene: TRBJ1-2; clone size: -; CDR3 protein: CASSSGTAVNNYGYTF; CDR3 DNA: TGTGCCAGCAGCTCAGGGACAGCGGTGAATAACTATGGCTACACCTTC
V gene: TRBV4-3; D gene: -; J gene: TRBJ2-7; clone size: -; CDR3 protein: CASARGTQDLYEQYF; CDR3 DNA: TGCGCCAGCGCGAGGGGGACGCAGGATCTTTACGAGCAGTACTTC
V gene: TRBV6-1; D gene: TRBD1; J gene: TRBJ1-6; clone size: -; CDR3 protein: CASSEGQFNSPLHF; CDR3 DNA: TGTGCCAGCAGTGAGGGACAGTTTAATTCACCCCTCCACTTT
V gene: TRBV21-1; D gene: -; J gene: TRBJ2-4; clone size: -; CDR3 protein: CAYRRGGKNIQYF; CDR3 DNA: TGTGCCTATAGGCGGGGAGGCAAAAACATTCAGTACTTC
V gene: TRBV10-3; D gene: -; J gene: TRBJ1-5; clone size: -; CDR3 protein: CAINTGTNQPQHF; CDR3 DNA: TGTGCCATCAATACTGGTACTAATCAGCCCCAGCATTTT
V gene: TRBV5-1; D gene: -; J gene: TRBJ2-1; clone size: -; CDR3 protein: CASSLAESHNEQFF; CDR3 DNA: TGCGCCAGCAGCTTGGCCGAGAGCCACAATGAGCAGTTCTTC
V gene: TRBV5-6; D gene: -; J gene: TRBJ2-7; clone size: once; CDR3 protein: CASSLGGLVSYEQYF; CDR3 DNA: TGTGCCAGCAGCTTGGGAGGGTTGGTCTCCTACGAGCAGTACTTC
V gene: TRBV9; D gene: TRBD1; J gene: TRBJ2-1; clone size: -; CDR3 protein: CASSVARGSYNEQFF; CDR3 DNA: TGTGCCAGCAGCGTGGCCAGGGGGTCCTACAATGAGCAGTTCTTC
V gene: TRBV5-4; D gene: -; J gene: TRBJ2-5; clone size: -; CDR3 protein: CASSLGLGEETQYF; CDR3 DNA: TGTGCCAGCAGCTTGGGATTGGGGGAAGAGACCCAGTACTTC
V gene: TRBV6-1; D gene: -; J gene: TRBJ2-1; clone size: -; CDR3 protein: CASSELGQSPNEQFF; CDR3 DNA: TGTGCCAGCAGTGAACTAGGACAGTCACCCAATGAGCAGTTCTTC
V gene: TRBV4-1; D gene: TRBD1; J gene: TRBJ1-2; clone size: -; CDR3 protein: CASSQGTGEGYTF; CDR3 DNA: TGCGCCAGCAGCCAAGGGACAGGGGAAGGCTACACCTTC
V gene: TRBV15; D gene: -; J gene: TRBJ2-3; clone size: -; CDR3 protein: CATSRDPKGRGTDTQYF; CDR3 DNA: TGTGCCACCAGCAGAGATCCCAAGGGTAGGGGCACAGATACGCAGTATTTT
V gene: TRBV19; D gene: TRBD1; J gene: TRBJ1-5; clone size: -; CDR3 protein: CASSISPTGLEPQHF; CDR3 DNA: TGTGCCAGTAGTATATCGCCGACAGGGTTGGAGCCCCAGCATTTT
V gene: TRBV6-6; D gene: -; J gene: TRBJ1-2; clone size: -; CDR3 protein: CASSYTSYTF; CDR3 DNA: TGTGCCAGCAGTTACACAAGCTACACCTTC
V gene: TRBV2; D gene: -; J gene: TRBJ2-4; clone size: -; CDR3 protein: CASSEAPENIQYF; CDR3 DNA: TGTGCCAGCAGTGAAGCGCCGGAAAACATTCAGTACTTC
V gene: TRBV24-1; D gene: TRBD2; J gene: TRBJ2-2; clone size: once; CDR3 protein: CATSDLHSGPNTGELFF; CDR3 DNA: TGTGCCACCAGTGATTTGCATAGCGGGCCGAACACCGGGGAGCTGTTTTTT
V gene: TRBV28; D gene: TRBD1; J gene: TRBJ1-5; clone size: -; CDR3 protein: CASSLPGQGQPQHF; CDR3 DNA: TGTGCCAGCAGTCTCCCGGGACAGGGGCAGCCCCAGCATTTT
V gene: TRBV11-3; D gene: -; J gene: TRBJ1-2; clone size: few; CDR3 protein: CARHLYGYTF; CDR3 DNA: TGTGCCAGACACCTCTATGGCTACACCTTC
V gene: TRBV19; D gene: TRBD1; J gene: TRBJ1-4; clone size: -; CDR3 protein: CASRDGTAFKKLFF; CDR3 DNA: TGTGCCAGTAGGGACGGGACAGCGTTTAAAAAACTGTTTTTT
V gene: TRBV7-9; D gene: -; J gene: TRBJ1-4; clone size: once; CDR3 protein: CASSFDEKLFF; CDR3 DNA: TGTGCCAGCAGCTTTGATGAAAAACTGTTTTTT
V gene: TRBV28; D gene: -; J gene: TRBJ2-7; clone size: -; CDR3 protein: CASNLQGYEQYF; CDR3 DNA: TGTGCCAGCAACCTACAGGGTTACGAGCAGTACTTC
V gene: TRBV9; D gene: -; J gene: TRBJ2-1; clone size: once; CDR3 protein: CASSGDPSSYNEQFF; CDR3 DNA: TGTGCCAGCAGCGGGGACCCTAGCTCCTACAATGAGCAGTTCTTC
V gene: TRBV4-2; D gene: TRBD2; J gene: TRBJ2-1; clone size: -; CDR3 protein: CASSQDGLAGSSWSNEQFF; CDR3 DNA: TGTGCCAGCAGCCAAGATGGTCTAGCGGGATCCTCTTGGAGCAATGAGCAGTTCTTC
V gene: TRBV15; D gene: TRBD1; J gene: TRBJ1-5; clone size: -; CDR3 protein: CATSREGTGEWKPQHF; CDR3 DNA: TGTGCCACCAGCAGAGAGGGAACAGGGGAGTGGAAGCCCCAGCATTTT
V gene: TRBV2; D gene: -; J gene: TRBJ2-3; clone size: -; CDR3 protein: CASSGPGLNTDTQYF; CDR3 DNA: TGTGCCAGCAGTGGGCCGGGACTTAACACAGATACGCAGTATTTT
V gene: TRBV10-3; D gene: -; J gene: TRBJ2-7; clone size: -; CDR3 protein: CAISAPRFQNEQYF; CDR3 DNA: TGTGCCATCAGTGCCCCCAGGTTTCAAAACGAGCAGTACTTC
V gene: TRBV13; D gene: -; J gene: TRBJ2-2; clone size: -; CDR3 protein: CASSLEWEAGNTGELFF; CDR3 DNA: TGTGCCAGCAGCTTAGAATGGGAAGCGGGGAACACCGGGGAGCTGTTTTTT
V gene: TRBV5-1; D gene: TRBD1; J gene: TRBJ1-4; clone size: once; CDR3 protein: CASRPGQGVWEKLFF; CDR3 DNA: TGCGCCAGCAGACCTGGACAGGGGGTTTGGGAAAAACTGTTTTTT